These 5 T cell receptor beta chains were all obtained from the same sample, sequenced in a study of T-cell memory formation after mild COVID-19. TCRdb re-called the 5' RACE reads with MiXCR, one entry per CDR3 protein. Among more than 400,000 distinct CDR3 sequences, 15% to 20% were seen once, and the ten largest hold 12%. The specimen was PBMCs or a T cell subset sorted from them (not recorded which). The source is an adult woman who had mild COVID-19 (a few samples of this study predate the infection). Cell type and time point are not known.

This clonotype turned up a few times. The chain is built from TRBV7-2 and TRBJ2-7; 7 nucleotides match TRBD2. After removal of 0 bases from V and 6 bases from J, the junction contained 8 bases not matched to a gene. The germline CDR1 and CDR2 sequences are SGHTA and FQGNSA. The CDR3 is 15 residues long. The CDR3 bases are TGTGCCAGCAGCTTAGCGCCGGCGGGAGAGGGCGAGCAGTACTTC. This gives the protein CASSLAPAGEGEQYF. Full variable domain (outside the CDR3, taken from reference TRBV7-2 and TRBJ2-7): GAGVSQSPSNKVTEKGKDVELRCDPISGHTALYWYRQSLGQGLEFLIYFQGNSAPDKSGLPSDRFSAERTGGSVSTLTIQRTQQEDSAVYLCASSLAPAGEGEQYFGPGTRLTVT.

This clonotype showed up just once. The CDR3 DNA reads as TGTGCCAGCATGATAGGAGGCCCGCGGTTCTTC. Translation: CASMIGGPRFF. This chain uses TRBV12-3 or TRBV12-4 with TRBJ2-1; a possible D gene is TRBD2 (5 bases). The CDR3 is made up of 11 amino acids. V was shortened by 7 bases and J by 15 bases, with 16 bases between the two germline ends.

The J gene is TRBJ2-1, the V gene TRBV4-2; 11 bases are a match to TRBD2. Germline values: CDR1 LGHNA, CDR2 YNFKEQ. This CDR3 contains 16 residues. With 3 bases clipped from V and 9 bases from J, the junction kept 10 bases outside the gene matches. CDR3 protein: CASSHPGGLAVREQFF. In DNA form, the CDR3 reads TGTGCCAGCAGCCACCCTGGGGGACTAGCGGTACGTGAGCAGTTCTTC.

The CDR3 reads CASSLVGLGPTSTDTQYF. The DNA for the CDR3 is TGTGCCAGCAGCTTAGTAGGGCTGGGGCCTACTAGCACAGATACGCAGTATTTT. This chain joins TRBV7-2 and TRBJ2-3; TRBD1 is a possible D gene (5 bases). Germline V gene data show CDR1 as SGHTA and CDR2 as FQGNSA. Deletions cut 1 base from V and 0 bases from J, with 17 bases between. The CDR3 spans 18 residues.

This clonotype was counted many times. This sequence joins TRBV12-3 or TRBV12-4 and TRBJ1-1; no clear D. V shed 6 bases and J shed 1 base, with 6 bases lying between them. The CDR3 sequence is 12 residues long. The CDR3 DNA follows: TGTGCCAGCAGCTTACAGAACACTGAAGCTTTCTTT. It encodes CASSLQNTEAFF.